The 23 T cell receptor beta chains listed next were all sequenced from one sample in a study of beta chain features in type 1 diabetes. TCRB transcripts that were expressed got sequenced, as all of the isolated RNA had been reverse transcribed. Clones were read by immunoSEQ multiplex PCR, and TCRdb kept only the in-frame ones, dropping some. The sample comprises about 160,000 clones, roughly 9% of which are singletons, and about 2.1% rests with the top ten. Sample: central memory CD4+ T cells from blood. These receptors were taken from a woman between 18 and 29 years old in good health.

The CDR3 loop is CASSGPARDSNQPQHF. The CDR3 DNA reads TGTGCCAGCAGTGGCCCGGCGCGGGATAGCAATCAGCCCCAGCATTTT. The chain employs TRBV6-1 and TRBJ1-5; D unclear. The CDR3 covers 16 residues. Trimming stripped 4 bases from V and 0 bases from J, with 13 bases between. In germline, CDR1 is MNHNS, CDR2 SASEGT.

V and J are TRBV11-2 and TRBJ2-7, with TRBD2 identical over 10 bases. The trim removed 3 bases at V and 6 bases at J, leaving 5 bases unmatched. The CDR3 runs to 14 residues. Germline V lookup: CDR1 SGHAT, CDR2 FQNNGV. The CDR3 spells CASSFGTSVTEQYF. CDR3 nucleotide sequence: TGTGCCAGCAGCTTTGGGACTAGCGTCACCGAGCAGTACTTC.

This clone was detected only a few times. The V call is TRBV6-6, the J call TRBJ1-1; possibly TRBD1 for D (6 bases). Germline lookup yields CDR1 MNHNY and CDR2 SVGAGI (reference sequence). Trimming pared 4 bases from V and 6 bases from J, leaving 18 bases between. The CDR3 is made up of 15 amino acids. The DNA of the CDR3 is TGTGCCAGCAGTTCGGGGGGCGGAGGAATAGCTGAAGCTTTCTTT. Protein sequence: CASSSGGGGIAEAFF.

This clone was recorded only once. The genes are TRBV4-2 and TRBJ2-7; 10 bases match TRBD2. V lost 3 bases, J lost 7 bases, and 9 bases stayed unmatched. Per germline, CDR1 LGHNA and CDR2 YNFKEQ. This CDR3 contains 15 residues. The CDR3 spells CASSHTNSAGGEQYF. The DNA of the CDR3 is TGTGCCAGCAGCCATACCAATTCAGCGGGAGGGGAGCAGTACTTC.

This chain connects TRBV19 to TRBJ1-5; TRBD1 might be the D (5 bases). This CDR3 is built from 15 residues. The germline V gene has CDR1 LNHDA and CDR2 SQIVND (reference sequence). The ends were cut back, 8 bases at V and 1 base at J, with 15 bases in the middle. The CDR3 DNA follows: TGTGCCAGTCACTACGGAGGGGCCAGCAATCAGCCCCAGCATTTT. Amino acid sequence: CASHYGGASNQPQHF.

This chain links TRBV11-1 with TRBJ2-7, with TRBD1 identical over 9 bases. CDR1 is SGHAT, CDR2 FQDESV, per germline (reference sequence). This CDR3 is 14 amino acids long. J gave up 4 bases and V 4 bases, and 5 bases lay outside the gene matches. CDR3 sequence (DNA): TGTGCCAGCAGCTCACAGGGGGCATCGTACGAGCAGTACTTC. It is translated as CASSSQGASYEQYF.

V gene TRBV28 combines with J gene TRBJ1-4; TRBD1 agrees at 8 bases. Germline CDR1 and CDR2: MDHEN and SYDVKM. The J segment lost 6 bases and the V segment lost 6 bases, leaving 15 bases of the junction unmatched. The CDR3 is made up of 17 amino acids. CDR3 sequence (DNA): TGTGCCAGCAGGCGAGACAGGGGAGGTTTTTGGGATGAAAAACTGTTTTTT. It encodes CASRRDRGGFWDEKLFF.

The V gene is TRBV19, the J gene TRBJ1-1; TRBD1 matches 9 bases. The CDR3 contains 16 residues. Trimming cost V 1 base and J 2 bases; bases outside gene matches: 5. Looked up from germline, CDR1 is LNHDA and CDR2 is SQIVND (reference sequence). For the CDR3, the DNA is TGTGCCAGTAGTATAGGACCGGGACAGGGTAACACTGAAGCTTTCTTT. Translating it yields CASSIGPGQGNTEAFF.

This clone has more than one count but fewer than ten. This chain connects TRBV12-5 to TRBJ2-4; TRBD1 might be the D (5 bases). Trimming removed 0 bases from V and 7 bases from J, with 7 bases in between. The V gene's germline CDR1 is LGHNT and CDR2 FRNRAP. There are 13 residues in the CDR3. In nucleotides, the CDR3 is TGTGCTAGTGGTTTGGTTCCAGGGAACATTCAGTACTTC. This gives the protein CASGLVPGNIQYF.

CDR3 sequence: CASSSGQGVIDTQYF. The CDR3 region has the DNA TGTGCCAGCAGCTCGGGACAGGGGGTGATAGATACGCAGTATTTT. The J gene is TRBJ2-3, the V gene TRBV7-2, with 11 bases that match TRBD1. The junction had 5 bases not matched to a gene; V was cut back by 4 bases and J by 5 bases. Germline CDR1 SGHTA, CDR2 FQGNSA. The CDR3 totals 15 residues.

The chain couples TRBV6-6 to TRBJ1-2, with 7 positions matching TRBD1. Germline values: CDR1 MNHNY, CDR2 SVGAGI (reference sequence). Trimming at V came to 6 bases and at J to 8 bases, leaving 9 bases not matched to a gene. This CDR3 is built from 13 residues. The CDR3 here is CASRTGTVGGYTF. The CDR3 nucleotides read TGTGCCAGCAGGACCGGGACAGTCGGGGGCTACACCTTC.

The genes are TRBV5-6 and TRBJ2-3, with 8 bases that match TRBD2. The CDR3 contains 19 residues. Trimming at V came to 2 bases and at J to 5 bases, leaving 19 bases not matched to a gene. CDR1 and CDR2 from the germline V gene are SGHDT and YYEEEE. The CDR3 DNA sequence: TGTGCCAGCAGCTTCTTGGGCCCCGGGACTAGGCAAATCTTAGATACGCAGTATTTT. This translates into CASSFLGPGTRQILDTQYF.

The V and J genes are TRBV23-1 and TRBJ2-1, with 13 bases that match TRBD2. TRBV23-1 is assigned to the ORF class and has an uncertain function. The CDR3 is 15 amino acids. V lost 6 bases to trimming and J lost 14 bases; unmatched junction nucleotides: 13. The CDR3, as DNA: TGCGCCAGCAGGAACGGACTAGCGGGAGCGGAATGGAAGTTCTTC. Translated: CASRNGLAGAEWKFF.

This chain uses TRBV5-1 with TRBJ1-4, with D possibly TRBD1 on 6 matching bases. V lost 3 bases and J lost 8, with 14 bases in between. Germline values: CDR1 SGHRS, CDR2 YFSETQ. The CDR3 has 14 amino acids. The DNA for the CDR3 is TGCGCCAGCAGCTCGGGACAAGGGGGAGAAAAACTGTTTTTT. The encoded protein is CASSSGQGGEKLFF.

In this sample, this clone turned up a few times. The chain uses TRBV7-3 and TRBJ2-2; 10 positions match TRBD1. The CDR3 loop spans 16 amino acids. Germline loops: CDR1 SGHTA, CDR2 FQGTGA. Trimming took 4 bases from V and 4 from J; bases not matched to a gene: 6. The CDR3 DNA reads as TGTGCCAGCAGCTCCACCGGGACAGGGGTCACCGGGGAGCTGTTTTTT. It translates to CASSSTGTGVTGELFF.

This clone was observed a few times. The rearrangement joins TRBV2 to TRBJ2-7, with 8 bases fitting TRBD2. With V trimmed by 4 bases and J by 7 bases, 9 bases remained unmatched. The CDR3 contains 14 residues. Germline-derived CDR1 and CDR2 are SNHLY and FYNNEI. The CDR3 loop reads CASSVGGTSGEQYF. In nucleotides, the CDR3 is TGTGCCAGCAGTGTAGGGGGTACTAGCGGAGAGCAGTACTTC.

In its sample, this clone was seen many times. V is TRBV7-8 and J is TRBJ1-1, with D hard to call. Germline CDR1 SGHVS, CDR2 FQNEAQ. The CDR3 extends over 15 amino acids. V was cut by 2 bases and J by 0 bases, with 10 bases left in between. The CDR3 sequence: CASSLQVTMNTEAFF. The CDR3 DNA sequence: TGTGCCAGCAGCTTACAGGTCACCATGAACACTGAAGCTTTCTTT.

This clone was counted only a few times. This chain joins TRBV5-1 and TRBJ2-5; maybe TRBD2 (6 bases). The CDR3 is 14 amino acids. Per germline, CDR1 SGHRS and CDR2 YFSETQ. With 0 bases removed from V and 5 bases from J, the gap between germline ends came to 11 bases. The DNA of the CDR3 is TGCGCCAGCAGCTTGGAGTACGGGAGTGAGACCCAGTACTTC. This translates into CASSLEYGSETQYF.

This clone was seen a few times. CDR3 sequence: CASSYRGASYGYTF. The CDR3 region has the DNA TGTGCCAGCAGTTACCGGGGGGCAAGCTATGGCTACACCTTC. The chain uses TRBV6-5 and TRBJ1-2; TRBD1 is a possible D gene (6 bases). The germline V gene encodes CDR1 MNHEY and CDR2 SVGAGI. Trimming left V 2 bases short and J 4 bases short, with 11 bases between. The CDR3 length is 14 residues.

This clone was counted between two and nine times. The CDR3 coding sequence is TGCGCCAGCAGTCAATCAAGGGGGGAGGGGACAGATACGCAGTATTTT. Protein product: CASSQSRGEGTDTQYF. V is TRBV23-1 and J is TRBJ2-3; a weak D match, TRBD2 (7 bases). TRBV23-1 is an open reading frame, and its role is uncertain. The CDR3 consists of 16 residues. V was trimmed by 0 bases and J by 3 bases, leaving 13 bases between them.

In its sample, this clone was seen many times. The chain links TRBV5-1 to TRBJ2-7; 9 positions match TRBD2. This CDR3 is built from 15 residues. V lost 4 bases to trimming and J lost 7 bases; unmatched junction nucleotides: 12. Germline values: CDR1 SGHRS, CDR2 YFSETQ. This CDR3 is CASSASGTSTLEQYF. The CDR3 nucleotides are TGCGCCAGCAGCGCCTCCGGGACTAGCACTTTGGAGCAGTACTTC.

This clone occurred a few times. This rearrangement joins TRBV19 to TRBJ1-1, with D possibly matching TRBD1 (6 bases). CDR1 and CDR2 from the germline V gene are LNHDA and SQIVND (reference sequence). The CDR3 is 15 amino acids. Between the trimmed V and J ends, which lost 5 bases and 7 bases, there was a span of 20 bases. The CDR3 sequence: CASSPRGPVRIEAFF. The DNA of the CDR3 is TGTGCCAGTAGTCCCAGGGGACCTGTGAGAATTGAAGCTTTCTTT.

In its sample, this clone was seen a few times. The chain is built from TRBV27 and TRBJ1-2; 10 nucleotides agree with TRBD1. Looked up from germline, CDR1 is MNHEY and CDR2 is SMNVEV (reference sequence). The ends lost 4 bases at V and 7 bases at J; junction bases unmatched: 3. CDR3 size: 13 residues. CDR3 sequence reads: CASSYRQGAGYTF. CDR3 nucleotides: TGTGCCAGCAGTTACCGACAGGGGGCTGGCTACACCTTC.